Below are 19 T cell receptor beta chains sequenced from a single sample in a study of T cells in Graves' hyperthyroidism and ophthalmopathy. RNA transcripts served as the template for amplifying TCR beta CDR3 regions. HTBI primers were employed in a first-round RT-PCR of the TCR CDR3. TCRdb called the multiplex PCR reads again in MiXCR, with one record for every CDR3 protein. The data contain about 580,000 distinct CDR3 sequences, about half of them singletons. Sequenced input: peripheral blood or thyroid tissue (not recorded which). The source is a woman between 18 and 29 years old with Graves' hyperthyroidism.

J is TRBJ2-3 and V is TRBV11-1; 11 nucleotides line up with TRBD2. Per the germline V gene, CDR1 is SGHAT and CDR2 is FQDESV (reference sequence). The CDR3 is made up of 18 amino acids. The V and J ends lost 3 bases and 8 bases, in that order; junction bases with no gene match: 16. CDR3 loop: CASSLVEVAGGRLRTQYF. Here the CDR3 DNA reads TGTGCCAGCAGCTTGGTAGAGGTAGCGGGGGGGCGGTTGCGTACGCAGTATTTT.

This clonotype was seen more than once but under ten times. A read error may be the cause here, since a much bigger clone is one base away. The rearrangement links TRBV9 to TRBJ2-7; perhaps TRBD2 as D (6 bases). Trimming shortened V by 2 bases and J by 3 bases, and 12 bases separated the two germline ends. The CDR3 has 14 residues. Germline V CDR1 and CDR2: SGDLS, YYNGEE. CDR3 coding DNA: TGTGCCAGCAGCGTGGTCGGGAGAGGCTACGAGCAGTACTTC. This gives the protein CASSVVGRGYEQYF. Full variable domain (outside the CDR3, taken from reference TRBV9 and TRBJ2-7): DSGVTQTPKHLITATGQRVTLRCSPRSGDLSVYWYQQSLDQGLQFLIQYYNGEERAKGNILERFSAQQFPDLHSELNLSSLELGDSALYFCASSVVGRGYEQYFGPGTRLTVT.

The rearrangement uses TRBV29-1 and TRBJ2-7; TRBD2 aligns across 10 bases. The ends lost 2 bases at V and 2 bases at J; junction bases unmatched: 0. The length of the CDR3 is 13 residues. Germline CDR1 SQVTM, CDR2 ANQGSEA. CDR3 in DNA: TGCAGCGTTGAACTAGCGGGAGCCTACGAGCAGTACTTC. Protein sequence: CSVELAGAYEQYF.

This clonotype has a handful of counts. CDR3 nucleotide sequence: TGTGCCAGCAACGTGAGGGGGTTCTCTGGGGCCAACGTCCTGACTTTC. As protein: CASNVRGFSGANVLTF. This rearrangement joins TRBV28 to TRBJ2-6; the D gene is possibly TRBD1 (6 bases). V was pared by 7 bases and J by 0 bases, with 13 bases between. Germline V CDR1 and CDR2: MDHEN, SYDVKM. The CDR3 totals 16 residues.

This clonotype was recorded at least ten times. The chain links TRBV27 to TRBJ1-2, with 8 bases matching TRBD1. The CDR3 runs 13 residues. Trimming took 8 bases from V and 2 from J; bases not matched to a gene: 4. Per the germline V gene, CDR1 is MNHEY and CDR2 is SMNVEV (reference sequence). The CDR3 sequence: CASSDRENYGYTF. The CDR3, as DNA: TGTGCCAGCTCGGACAGGGAGAACTATGGCTACACCTTC.

This clonotype was observed many times. V and J are TRBV6-5 and TRBJ1-2, with D unresolved. Germline assignment: CDR1 MNHEY and CDR2 SVGAGI. The CDR3 is 13 amino acids. The V and J ends lost 5 bases and 3 bases respectively, with 10 bases between them. CDR3 sequence: CASSQTEYYGYTF. The CDR3 DNA is TGTGCCAGCAGTCAAACAGAATACTATGGCTACACCTTC.

V usage is TRBV24-1 and J usage is TRBJ1-5; no clear D gene. Germline CDR1 and CDR2: KGHDR and SFDVKD. Between the trimmed V and J ends, which lost 3 bases and 9 bases, there was a span of 14 bases. CDR3 size: 14 residues. The CDR3 loop reads CATSDRPAGGPQHF. The CDR3 DNA follows: TGTGCCACCAGTGATCGACCAGCGGGAGGGCCCCAGCATTTT.

The V and J genes are TRBV7-8 and TRBJ1-2; weak D call: TRBD1 (5 bases). The CDR3 sequence is 14 residues long. From germline, CDR1 is SGHVS and CDR2 FQNEAQ. With 5 bases removed from V and 4 bases from J, the gap between germline ends came to 14 bases. DNA for the CDR3: TGTGCCAGCAGCCCTACCGCTAGGGGCTATGGCTACACCTTC. As protein: CASSPTARGYGYTF.

This clonotype has ten or more counts. V and J are TRBV2 and TRBJ1-5; 7 nucleotides match TRBD1. CDR3 length: 13 residues. Per the germline V gene, CDR1 is SNHLY and CDR2 is FYNNEI. J gave up 5 bases and V 6 bases, and 4 bases lay outside the gene matches. In DNA form, the CDR3 reads TGTGCCAGCAGAGACAGGGTACATCAGCCCCAGCATTTT. It specifies CASRDRVHQPQHF.

This clonotype was seen repeatedly, ten times or more. J is TRBJ2-7 and V is TRBV29-1; 10 bases fit TRBD2. J was trimmed by 4 bases and V by 6 bases; bases with no gene match: 6. The CDR3 totals 13 residues. Germline V gene lookup returns CDR1 SQVTM and CDR2 ANQGSEA. The CDR3 nucleotides are TGCAGCGTAGGCCTAGCGGGAGATTACGAGCAGTACTTC. Protein sequence: CSVGLAGDYEQYF.

V usage is TRBV7-9 and J usage is TRBJ2-5; maybe TRBD1 (6 bases). This CDR3 is 15 amino acids long. V was trimmed by 5 bases and J by 5 bases, leaving 18 bases between them. The germline V gene encodes CDR1 SEHNR and CDR2 FQNEAQ (reference sequence). CDR3 protein: CASSPGVIERETQYF. CDR3 in DNA: TGTGCCAGCAGCCCAGGGGTGATCGAACGGGAGACCCAGTACTTC.

Details on this clonotype: The CDR3 does not end in the conserved phenylalanine or tryptophan, so this is likely a read error. The limits of the CDR3 on the DNA are not certain, so only TCRdb's listed CDR3 is given. J is TRBJ1-1 and V is TRBV6-6; TRBD1, the D gene given by the table, was not confirmed from the DNA. The CDR3 is 9 amino acids in total, end residues counted. Germline V gene sequence: CDR1 MNHNY, CDR2 SVGAGI (reference sequence). Here the CDR3 reads CASRDPGTG.

As to this clonotype: A much larger clone differs by one base, so this may be a read error. The missing conserved phenylalanine or tryptophan at the end of this CDR3 makes a read error likely. The chain is built from TRBV19 and TRBJ1-2; 9 nucleotides line up with TRBD1. The germline gives CDR1 LNHDA, CDR2 SQIVND (reference sequence). J was trimmed by 4 bases and V by 8 bases; bases with no gene match: 8. CDR3 length: 14 residues. CDR3 sequence: CASGDRDKGYGYTL. CDR3 in DNA: TGTGCCAGTGGGGACAGGGATAAGGGCTATGGCTACACCCTC.

A few counts support this clonotype. This chain joins TRBV11-3 and TRBJ2-7; 9 bases are shared with TRBD1. Trimming removed 0 bases from V and 0 bases from J; junction bases left unmatched: 6. The CDR3 contains 17 residues. The germline V gene encodes CDR1 SGHNT and CDR2 YENEEA. The CDR3 region is CASSLDIWDRDSYEQYF. The CDR3, as DNA: TGTGCCAGCAGCTTAGATATTTGGGACAGGGACTCCTACGAGCAGTACTTC.

This clonotype was seen at least ten times. The gene calls are TRBV2 and TRBJ2-7; a possible D gene is TRBD1 (6 bases). The V end lost 6 bases, the J end lost 2 bases, and 14 bases lay between the germline ends. The CDR3 runs to 14 residues. Germline V CDR1 and CDR2: SNHLY, FYNNEI. This chain's CDR3 is CASRDRTAAYEQYF. The DNA of the CDR3 is TGTGCCAGCAGGGACCGGACAGCAGCCTACGAGCAGTACTTC.

Concerning this clonotype itself: Just one base apart from a much larger clone, this may be a read error. The chain has TRBV7-3 and TRBJ2-7, with 12 bases identical to TRBD1. Per the germline V gene, CDR1 is SGHTA and CDR2 is FQGTGA. V was pared by 5 bases and J by 5 bases, with 4 bases of the junction left unmatched. The CDR3 totals 14 residues. Here the CDR3 reads CASSRGTGGDEQYF. The CDR3 bases are TGTGCCAGCAGCCGCGGGACAGGGGGCGACGAGCAGTACTTC. The full variable domain, in which reference TRBV7-3 and TRBJ2-7 provide the parts outside the CDR3, is GAGVSQTPSNKVTEKGKYVELRCDPISGHTALYWYRQSLGQGPEFLIYFQGTGAADDSGLPNDRFFAVRPEGSVSTLKIQRTERGDSAVYLCASSRGTGGDEQYFGPGTRLTVT.

Comment on this clonotype: The CDR3 ends on some other residue instead of the conserved phenylalanine or tryptophan, so this is likely a read error. Because the CDR3's place on the DNA is in doubt, the DNA is left out and the CDR3 is given as listed by TCRdb. The chain combines TRBV2 with TRBJ1-3. Germline assignment: CDR1 SNHLY and CDR2 FYNNEI. From its first to its last residue, the CDR3 has 8 amino acids. The chain's CDR3 is CASSAYRA.

This clonotype has a count of ten or more. V and J are TRBV28 and TRBJ1-6, with a possible D match to TRBD1 (5 bases). The ends were cut back, 6 bases at V and 4 bases at J, with 13 bases in the middle. Germline lookup yields CDR1 MDHEN and CDR2 SYDVKM. This CDR3 has 15 residues. The CDR3 region is CASSRAGRYNSPLHF. The CDR3 region has the DNA TGTGCCAGCAGCCGCGCGGGACGGTATAATTCACCCCTCCACTTT.

This clonotype was seen repeatedly, ten times or more. The genes are TRBV2 and TRBJ2-7; D is perhaps TRBD1 (6 bases). Germline V lookup: CDR1 SNHLY, CDR2 FYNNEI. The V end was cut by 6 bases, the J end by 12 bases, with 21 bases between. The CDR3 runs to 13 residues. CDR3 DNA: TGTGCCAGCAGCCACACCAGGGGCCTCTCCCCGTACTTC. It yields the protein CASSHTRGLSPYF.